Presented here are 15 T cell receptor beta chains from one specimen sequenced in a study of cytomegalovirus exposure and HLA in healthy donors. Amplification used 60 Vbeta primers and 13 Jbeta primers. TCRdb's copy holds only in-frame clones and misses some; the assay was immunoSEQ multiplex PCR. The sample lists a few hundred thousand clones; 77% were seen once. Sequences were obtained from PBMCs. These receptors came from a woman in her sixties or seventies in good health and CMV-seropositive.

Turning to this clone: This sample also contains other DNA sequences that code for the same CDR3. The chain uses TRBV5-1 and TRBJ2-5; possibly TRBD2 for D (6 bases). The CDR3 has 13 residues. V gave up 0 bases and J gave up 3 bases, with 6 bases separating them. Germline V gene lookup returns CDR1 SGHRS and CDR2 YFSETQ. Here the CDR3 reads CASSLGGEETQYF. In nucleotides, the CDR3 is TGCGCCAGCAGCTTGGGGGGGGAAGAGACCCAGTACTTC.

This rearrangement joins TRBV10-3 to TRBJ2-3, with 8 bases lining up with TRBD2. The CDR3 runs 15 residues. Trimming at V came to 3 bases and at J to 4 bases, leaving 6 bases not matched to a gene. Germline V gene lookup returns CDR1 ENHRY and CDR2 SYGVKD. The CDR3 coding sequence is TGTGCCATCAGTGAAACCGGGACTAGTGCAGATACGCAGTATTTT. It specifies CAISETGTSADTQYF.

The V and J genes are TRBV7-6 and TRBJ2-1, with 8 bases matching TRBD1. V was clipped by 5 bases and J by 4 bases; unmatched bases: 10. CDR1 and CDR2 (germline): SGHVS, FNYEAQ. This CDR3 has 16 residues. As DNA, the CDR3 is TGTGCCAGCAGCCTTAAGACAGGGGCCCTATACAATGAGCAGTTCTTC. Translated: CASSLKTGALYNEQFF.

The rearrangement joins TRBV7-8 to TRBJ1-5, with D perhaps TRBD1 (5 bases). Germline CDR1 reads SGHVS; CDR2 reads FQNEAQ. With 6 bases removed from V and 0 bases from J, the gap between germline ends came to 12 bases. The CDR3 is made up of 15 amino acids. CDR3 in DNA: TGTGCCAGCAGGATGGGGGGTAATAGCAATCAGCCCCAGCATTTT. Its translation: CASRMGGNSNQPQHF. Drawing the rest from reference TRBV7-8 and TRBJ1-5, the complete variable domain is GAGVSQSPRYKVAKRGQDVALRCDPISGHVSLFWYQQALGQGPEFLTYFQNEAQLDKSGLPSDRFFAERPEGSVSTLKIQRTQQEDSAVYLCASRMGGNSNQPQHFGDGTRLSIL.

J is TRBJ1-6 and V is TRBV30; 7 nucleotides line up with TRBD1. Germline lookup yields CDR1 GTSNPN and CDR2 SVGIG (reference sequence). Trimming removed 1 base from V and 6 bases from J; junction bases left unmatched: 9. This CDR3 region has 16 residues. In nucleotides, the CDR3 is TGTGCCTGGAGTGCCATTTGGGACAGAGCTAATTCACCCCTCCACTTT. Its protein product is CAWSAIWDRANSPLHF.

The chain combines TRBV5-1 with TRBJ2-3; 9 bases are a match to TRBD2. Germline values: CDR1 SGHRS, CDR2 YFSETQ. This CDR3 is built from 16 residues. Trimming took 0 bases from V and 3 from J; bases not matched to a gene: 5. The CDR3 is CASSLGAGGFTDTQYF. CDR3 bases: TGCGCCAGCAGCTTGGGAGCGGGGGGTTTTACAGATACGCAGTATTTT.

The V gene is TRBV7-3, the J gene TRBJ1-2; no firm D call. V was pared by 0 bases and J by 8 bases, with 13 bases between. In germline, CDR1 is SGHTA, CDR2 FQGTGA. The CDR3 loop spans 14 amino acids. This chain's CDR3 is CASSLTGGRWGYTF. CDR3 coding DNA: TGTGCCAGCAGCTTAACCGGAGGACGTTGGGGCTACACCTTC.

The chain combines TRBV7-9 with TRBJ2-1; tentative D call: TRBD1 (6 bases). Germline assignment: CDR1 SEHNR and CDR2 FQNEAQ (reference sequence). V was trimmed by 3 bases and J by 6 bases, leaving 18 bases between them. There are 16 residues in the CDR3. The DNA of the CDR3 is TGTGCCAGCAGCTTCGCCAGGGGTAGGGGCGCCAATGAGCAGTTCTTC. It yields the protein CASSFARGRGANEQFF.

This clone was observed a handful of times. The V gene is TRBV7-9, the J gene TRBJ1-4, with a tentative D call TRBD1 (6 bases). Germline V gene sequence: CDR1 SEHNR, CDR2 FQNEAQ (reference sequence). Trimming stripped 5 bases from V and 5 bases from J, with 15 bases between. The CDR3 is made up of 15 amino acids. CDR3 region: CASSPGAGKNEKLFF. CDR3 bases: TGTGCCAGCAGCCCAGGGGCAGGGAAGAATGAAAAACTGTTTTTT.

This chain links TRBV29-1 with TRBJ2-1; 9 nucleotides align to TRBD2. The CDR3 has 13 amino acids. V shed 2 bases and J 9 bases; nucleotides not matched to a gene: 5. Germline CDR1 is SQVTM and CDR2 is ANQGSEA. Here the CDR3 DNA reads TGCAGCGTTGAAACTAGCGGGCTGGGTGAGCAGTTCTTC. It codes for CSVETSGLGEQFF.

The CDR3 DNA reads as TGTGCCAGCAGCGTCTCCGGGACTAGCGGGGAAAGCCAAGAGACCCAGTACTTC. It specifies CASSVSGTSGESQETQYF. The V gene is TRBV2, the J gene TRBJ2-5; 13 bases agree with TRBD2. Germline V gene sequence: CDR1 SNHLY, CDR2 FYNNEI. The CDR3 covers 18 residues. The junction had 11 bases not matched to a gene; V was cut back by 6 bases and J by 1 base.

The chain uses TRBV5-1 and TRBJ1-1; weak D call: TRBD1 (6 bases). Trimming took 2 bases from V and 2 from J, leaving 13 bases between them. CDR1 and CDR2 from the germline V gene are SGHRS and YFSETQ. The CDR3 consists of 15 residues. The DNA for the CDR3 is TGCGCCAGCAGCTTAGCCGGGACAATCAACACTGAAGCTTTCTTT. It is translated as CASSLAGTINTEAFF. The entire variable domain, with the rest obtained from reference TRBV5-1 and TRBJ1-1, is as follows: KAGVTQTPRYLIKTRGQQVTLSCSPISGHRSVSWYQQTPGQGLQFLFEYFSETQRNKGNFPGRFSGRQFSNSRSEMNVSTLELGDSALYLCASSLAGTINTEAFFGQGTRLTVV.

The chain carries TRBV19 and TRBJ2-3, with 8 bases aligning to TRBD2. The CDR3 sequence is 15 residues long. The germline V gene encodes CDR1 LNHDA and CDR2 SQIVND (reference sequence). Trimming took 4 bases from V and 4 from J; bases not matched to a gene: 7. Here the CDR3 DNA reads TGTGCCAGTAGTACCAGGACTAGCCGTCCAGATACGCAGTATTTT. Translating it yields CASSTRTSRPDTQYF.

This clone was recorded a few times. Other DNA variants within this sample encode the same CDR3. This chain connects TRBV28 to TRBJ1-2; possibly TRBD1 for D (5 bases). This CDR3 has 17 amino acids. Trimming stripped 2 bases from V and 0 bases from J, with 16 bases between. The germline V gene has CDR1 MDHEN and CDR2 SYDVKM. CDR3 in DNA: TGTGCCAGCAGTTTAACCGACAGTAAACCAGCTAACTATGGCTACACCTTC. Translating gives CASSLTDSKPANYGYTF.

This clone was detected only a few times. This rearrangement joins TRBV10-3 to TRBJ2-1, with TRBD1 identical over 8 bases. From germline, CDR1 is ENHRY and CDR2 SYGVKD. The CDR3 is 15 amino acids. The trim removed 6 bases at V and 2 bases at J, leaving 6 bases unmatched. The CDR3 spells CAIRGGQGTYNEQFF. CDR3 nucleotide sequence: TGTGCCATCAGGGGTGGACAGGGAACCTACAATGAGCAGTTCTTC.